The 32 T cell receptor beta chains reported below all come from one sample, sequenced in a study of blood T cell repertoires in COVID-19. Profiling relied on immunoSEQ multiplex PCR, and the TCRdb table lists in-frame clones only, not all of them. This table holds 350,000 or so clones, around 87% found once. The sample consisted of peripheral blood. All receptors derive from a woman aged 25 to 39 with COVID-19, enrolled during active disease.

The rearrangement joins TRBV30 to TRBJ2-5; unclear D gene. The germline V gene encodes CDR1 GTSNPN and CDR2 SVGIG (reference sequence). This CDR3 has 14 amino acids. Trimming left V 0 bases short and J 2 bases short, with 10 bases between. The DNA of the CDR3 is TGTGCCTGGAGTGTACGAGGCGGACAAGAGACCCAGTACTTC. Translated: CAWSVRGGQETQYF.

V is TRBV27 and J is TRBJ1-2, with D possibly TRBD1 on 5 matching bases. The CDR3 runs to 15 residues. The ends were cut back, 5 bases at V and 2 bases at J, with 15 bases in the middle. Germline V lookup: CDR1 MNHEY, CDR2 SMNVEV (reference sequence). DNA for the CDR3: TGTGCCAGCAGTCTTCACGGACAAGTCAACTATGGCTACACCTTC. Translated, it gives CASSLHGQVNYGYTF.

CDR3 sequence: CASRGDREETQYF. CDR3 DNA: TGTGCCAGCAGGGGGGACAGGGAAGAGACCCAGTACTTC. This rearrangement joins TRBV5-4 to TRBJ2-5; 9 nucleotides match TRBD1. This CDR3 comprises 13 residues. Germline CDR1 and CDR2: SGHNT and YYREEE (reference sequence). V lost 5 bases to trimming and J lost 3 bases; unmatched junction nucleotides: 2.

The CDR3 nucleotides read TGTGCCAGCAGTCCCCCGGGACTACCCTACGAGCAGTACTTC. Translating it yields CASSPPGLPYEQYF. The V gene is TRBV6-5, the J gene TRBJ2-7; 7 nucleotides match TRBD2. V lost 5 bases, J lost 2 bases, and 6 bases stayed unmatched. The CDR3 is 14 amino acids. CDR1 and CDR2 from the germline V gene are MNHEY and SVGAGI.

CDR3 in amino acids: CASSLAPWQGGAVNYGYTF. The CDR3 coding sequence is TGTGCCAGCAGCTTGGCCCCGTGGCAGGGGGGTGCGGTAAACTATGGCTACACCTTC. The rearrangement links TRBV5-6 to TRBJ1-2; 7 positions match TRBD1. V lost 0 bases to trimming and J lost 2 bases; unmatched junction nucleotides: 16. Per germline, CDR1 SGHDT and CDR2 YYEEEE. This CDR3 comprises 19 residues.

This chain connects TRBV25-1 to TRBJ2-2, with TRBD2 identical over 10 bases. The CDR3 is made up of 17 amino acids. V shed 2 bases and J 3 bases; nucleotides not matched to a gene: 6. Per the germline V gene, CDR1 is MGHDK and CDR2 is SYGVNS. The CDR3 reads CASSEPSGRGDTGELFF. As DNA, the CDR3 is TGTGCCAGCAGTGAACCTAGCGGGAGAGGCGACACCGGGGAGCTGTTTTTT.

A note on this clone: This sample includes further DNA sequences coding for the same CDR3. The J gene is TRBJ1-6, the V gene TRBV6-5, with D possibly being TRBD1 (6 bases). Per the germline V gene, CDR1 is MNHEY and CDR2 is SVGAGI. This CDR3 spans 15 amino acids. Trimming cost V 1 base and J 6 bases, with 10 bases left between them. For the CDR3, the DNA is TGTGCCAGCAGTTACTGGGGACAAAGTAATTCACCCCTCCACTTT. Translation gives CASSYWGQSNSPLHF.

The V gene is TRBV30, the J gene TRBJ1-2, with D possibly being TRBD1 (5 bases). V gave up 0 bases and J gave up 5 bases, with 13 bases separating them. Germline values: CDR1 GTSNPN, CDR2 SVGIG (reference sequence). This CDR3 is 14 amino acids long. The CDR3 DNA follows: TGTGCCTGGAGTGTAGTCGGCAGGGTTTATGGCTACACCTTC. It yields the protein CAWSVVGRVYGYTF. The full variable domain, rest sourced from reference TRBV30 and TRBJ1-2, is SQTIHQWPATLVQPVGSPLSLECTVEGTSNPNLYWYRQAAGRGLQLLFYSVGIGQISSEVPQNLSASRPQDRQFILSSKKLLLSDSGFYLCAWSVVGRVYGYTFGSGTRLTVV.

This chain joins TRBV4-3 and TRBJ2-6; 9 bases map to TRBD1. Germline CDR1 and CDR2: LGHNA and YSLEER. The CDR3 contains 17 residues. The trim removed 1 base at V and 2 bases at J, leaving 3 bases unmatched. The CDR3 DNA reads as TGCGCCAGCAGCCAAGTCCGACAGGGGGCTGGGGCCAACGTCCTGACTTTC. Its protein product is CASSQVRQGAGANVLTF.

This clone was observed a handful of times. V usage is TRBV30 and J usage is TRBJ2-1; weak D call: TRBD1 (5 bases). V was clipped by 1 base and J by 8 bases, with 9 bases between them. The germline CDR1 and CDR2 sequences are GTSNPN and SVGIG (reference sequence). CDR3 length equals 12 residues. The CDR3 here is CAWSEGADEQFF. CDR3 bases: TGTGCCTGGAGTGAAGGGGCCGATGAGCAGTTCTTC.

The CDR3 region has the DNA TGTGCCTGGAGTGCTTCAGGGGGCGGCACCGGGGAGCTGTTTTTT. Translating gives CAWSASGGGTGELFF. The chain has TRBV30 and TRBJ2-2; 8 bases fit TRBD1. The length of the CDR3 is 15 residues. Germline values: CDR1 GTSNPN, CDR2 SVGIG (reference sequence). Trimming at V came to 1 base and at J to 4 bases, leaving 5 bases not matched to a gene.

V is TRBV5-6 and J is TRBJ2-5, with 13 bases aligning to TRBD2. The V gene end was trimmed by 2 bases and the J gene end by 4 bases; junction bases not matched to a gene: 5. This CDR3 is built from 16 residues. Looked up from germline, CDR1 is SGHDT and CDR2 is YYEEEE. The CDR3 DNA reads TGTGCCAGCAGCTTAGAACTAGCGGGAGGGCCAGAGACCCAGTACTTC. Encoded protein: CASSLELAGGPETQYF.

This chain links TRBV6-5 with TRBJ2-3; TRBD2 agrees at 9 bases. The CDR3 sequence is 15 residues long. With 8 bases clipped from V and 4 bases from J, the junction kept 10 bases outside the gene matches. Looked up from germline, CDR1 is MNHEY and CDR2 is SVGAGI. Here the CDR3 DNA reads TGTGCCAGCTGTTGGGGCGGGAGGGGGGCAGATACGCAGTATTTT. It specifies CASCWGGRGADTQYF.

The genes are TRBV29-1 and TRBJ2-2; possibly TRBD2 for D (5 bases). V shed 4 bases and J shed 2 bases, with 11 bases lying between them. There are 14 residues in the CDR3. Germline values: CDR1 SQVTM, CDR2 ANQGSEA. This CDR3 is CSVGLASNTGELFF. The CDR3 coding sequence is TGCAGCGTTGGGCTAGCTAGTAACACCGGGGAGCTGTTTTTT.

CDR3 in amino acids: CASSGQGSGELFF. The CDR3 DNA follows: TGTGCCAGTAGCGGACAGGGCAGCGGGGAGCTGTTTTTT. The V gene is TRBV19, the J gene TRBJ2-2; 8 positions agree with TRBD1. In germline, CDR1 is LNHDA, CDR2 SQIVND (reference sequence). CDR3 length: 13 residues. The trim removed 6 bases at V and 7 bases at J, leaving 4 bases unmatched.

Notes on this clone: Within the sample, other DNA sequences also encode this same CDR3. This rearrangement joins TRBV18 to TRBJ1-6; perhaps TRBD1 as D (6 bases). V was trimmed by 1 base and J by 0 bases, leaving 10 bases between them. CDR1 and CDR2 from the germline V gene are KGHSH and LQKENI. The CDR3 is 17 amino acids. The CDR3 sequence is CASSPLGQSSYNSPLHF. DNA of the CDR3: TGTGCCAGCTCACCACTAGGACAGAGCTCCTATAATTCACCCCTCCACTTT.

The chain recombines TRBV19 with TRBJ1-3; D perhaps matches TRBD1 (5 bases). Germline CDR1 and CDR2: LNHDA and SQIVND (reference sequence). The V and J ends lost 3 bases and 0 bases respectively, with 12 bases between them. The CDR3 sequence is 16 residues long. The CDR3 loop reads CASSMGRAISGNTIYF. The CDR3 nucleotides are TGTGCCAGTAGTATGGGCAGGGCCATCTCTGGAAACACCATATATTTT.

This chain links TRBV6-2 or TRBV6-3 with TRBJ2-2, with 7 bases aligning to TRBD2. The CDR3 length is 16 residues. Trimming removed 6 bases from V and 5 bases from J; junction bases left unmatched: 12. Germline loops: CDR1 MNHEY, CDR2 SVGEGT. CDR3 sequence (DNA): TGTGCCAGCAGCCCTTCCGGGACTACAAGGACCGGGGAGCTGTTTTTT. As protein: CASSPSGTTRTGELFF.

This chain links TRBV12-3 or TRBV12-4 with TRBJ1-5; TRBD1 is a possible D gene (5 bases). The CDR3 loop spans 13 amino acids. V was clipped by 5 bases and J by 6 bases, with 11 bases between them. The CDR3 nucleotides read TGTGCCAGCAGTCCAGCCGGGGGTCAGCCCCAGCATTTT. Its protein is CASSPAGGQPQHF.

Notes on this clone: At the DNA level, this CDR3 is encoded by other sequences in the same sample as well. V is TRBV7-2 and J is TRBJ1-1; the D is unclear. V lost 3 bases and J 2 bases, leaving 7 bases between the germline ends. Germline CDR1 is SGHTA and CDR2 is FQGNSA. The CDR3 extends over 13 amino acids. CDR3 sequence: CASSLGRNTEAFF. The CDR3 DNA sequence: TGTGCCAGCAGCTTGGGGAGAAACACTGAAGCTTTCTTT.

The chain carries TRBV3-1 (or the pseudogene TRBV3-2) and TRBJ1-2; possibly TRBD1 for D (6 bases). V lost 8 bases and J 5 bases, leaving 15 bases between the germline ends. Germline values: CDR1 LGHDT, CDR2 YNNKEL (reference sequence). The CDR3 loop spans 13 amino acids. CDR3 amino acids: CASEAGDGYGYTF. CDR3 nucleotide sequence: TGTGCCAGCGAGGCAGGGGATGGTTATGGCTACACCTTC.

A remark on this clone: At one end the junction does not follow the germline gene, possibly because of a read error. The genes are TRBV7-7 and TRBJ2-6; maybe TRBD1 (6 bases). The CDR3 consists of 14 residues. Per the germline V gene, CDR1 is SSHAT and CDR2 is FNYEAQ (reference sequence). CDR3 nucleotides: TGTGCTAGCAGCCAGGGGCCCGGGGCCAACGTCCTGACTTTC. Its protein product is CASSQGPGANVLTF.

This clone has only one observation. The rearrangement uses TRBV18 and TRBJ2-7; TRBD2 matches 13 bases. The CDR3 is 17 amino acids. J lost 2 bases, V lost 3 bases, and 7 bases had no gene match. CDR1 KGHSH and CDR2 LQKENI come from the germline V gene. The CDR3 nucleotides are TGTGCCAGCTCACCCGGACTAGCGGGAGTAGGGACCTACGAGCAGTACTTC. Its translation: CASSPGLAGVGTYEQYF.

The sample holds one count of this clone. The V call is TRBV25-1, the J call TRBJ2-1, with 8 positions matching TRBD2. The V and J ends lost 0 bases and 7 bases, in that order; junction bases with no gene match: 11. This CDR3 is 17 amino acids long. CDR1 and CDR2 (germline): MGHDK, SYGVNS. This CDR3 is CASSEYTPAGERNEQFF. CDR3 nucleotide sequence: TGTGCCAGCAGTGAATATACCCCAGCGGGAGAGCGAAATGAGCAGTTCTTC. The full variable domain, its missing parts supplied by reference TRBV25-1 and TRBJ2-1, is EADIYQTPRYLVIGTGKKITLECSQTMGHDKMYWYQQDPGMELHLIHYSYGVNSTEKGDLSSESTVSRIRTEHFPLTLESARPSHTSQYLCASSEYTPAGERNEQFFGPGTRLTVL.

The J gene is TRBJ2-3, the V gene TRBV7-2, with 9 nucleotides matching TRBD2. The germline CDR1 and CDR2 sequences are SGHTA and FQGNSA. V was clipped by 0 bases and J by 0 bases; unmatched bases: 10. This CDR3 comprises 19 residues. The CDR3 protein is CASSLARLAGLTSTDTQYF. The CDR3 bases are TGTGCCAGCAGCTTAGCGAGGCTAGCGGGGCTAACTAGCACAGATACGCAGTATTTT.

The genes are TRBV18 and TRBJ2-1; D is perhaps TRBD2 (5 bases). The CDR3 is 11 amino acids. The V end lost 11 bases, the J end lost 9 bases, and 14 bases lay between the germline ends. Germline values: CDR1 KGHSH, CDR2 LQKENI. This chain's CDR3 is CAVSPGVEQFF. The CDR3 DNA reads TGTGCCGTTAGCCCCGGGGTTGAGCAGTTCTTC.

V is TRBV2 and J is TRBJ2-5; the D gene is possibly TRBD2 (5 bases). V lost 6 bases to trimming and J lost 5 bases, with 10 bases between them. The germline V gene encodes CDR1 SNHLY and CDR2 FYNNEI. This CDR3 has 12 residues. CDR3: CASRREGETQYF. The CDR3 DNA follows: TGTGCCAGCAGGAGAGAGGGTGAGACCCAGTACTTC.

The chain has TRBV19 and TRBJ1-5, with D tentatively TRBD1 (6 bases). CDR3 length equals 16 residues. CDR1 and CDR2 (germline): LNHDA, SQIVND (reference sequence). V was clipped by 6 bases and J by 2 bases, with 17 bases between them. As DNA, the CDR3 is TGTGCCAGTAGGCCTCCAGGGGTTGGTGGCAATCAGCCCCAGCATTTT. Translated: CASRPPGVGGNQPQHF.

On this clone itself: Other DNA sequences in the sample encode the same CDR3. In DNA form, the CDR3 reads TGCAGCGTGACTAGCGGGAGGGCCTACGAGCAGTACTTC. This codes for CSVTSGRAYEQYF. The chain couples TRBV29-1 to TRBJ2-7; 14 bases are shared with TRBD2. The CDR3 runs 13 residues. CDR1 SQVTM and CDR2 ANQGSEA come from the germline V gene. After removal of 6 bases from V and 2 bases from J, the junction contained 0 bases not matched to a gene.

In this sample, this clone turned up once. This chain connects TRBV19 to TRBJ1-1; a weak D match, TRBD1 (6 bases). Trimming shortened V by 6 bases and J by 1 base, and 9 bases separated the two germline ends. Per the germline V gene, CDR1 is LNHDA and CDR2 is SQIVND (reference sequence). The CDR3 length is 13 residues. CDR3 in amino acids: CASRDRPNTEAFF. In DNA, the CDR3 is TGTGCCAGTAGGGACAGACCGAACACTGAAGCTTTCTTT.

The chain recombines TRBV28 with TRBJ2-1; TRBD2 agrees at 11 bases. CDR1 MDHEN and CDR2 SYDVKM come from the germline V gene. The CDR3 runs 19 residues. The V and J ends lost 5 bases and 6 bases, in that order; junction bases with no gene match: 18. The CDR3 sequence is CASSPLGLADPRGLNEQFF. The CDR3 DNA sequence: TGTGCCAGCAGTCCCCTGGGACTAGCGGATCCCCGGGGGCTCAATGAGCAGTTCTTC.

The genes are TRBV7-9 and TRBJ1-1; D gene ambiguous. Per germline, CDR1 SEHNR and CDR2 FQNEAQ (reference sequence). There are 11 residues in the CDR3. Trimming left V 8 bases short and J 1 base short, with 5 bases between. Written as DNA, the CDR3 is TGTGCCAGCCGACAGAACACTGAAGCTTTCTTT. Protein product: CASRQNTEAFF.